The source of this TCR beta chain is a study of vaccination effects on CD4 cells after COVID-19 (dated 2022 in TCRdb). Some background on the complete study: Two doses of either the BNT162b2 or the mRNA-1273 mRNA SARS-CoV-2 vaccine were administered to participants. SARS-CoV-2 spike-specific CD4+ TCR repertoires were compared before and after mRNA vaccination in COVID-19 convalescent patients and in infection-naive vaccine recipients. Cultures from other donors in the study were sequenced with the Oncomine TCR Beta short-read assay on an Illumina iSeq 100. Altogether, over 9 COVID-19 convalescent patients and several SARS-CoV-2-naive healthy vaccine recipients made up the full study. Findings and caveats that apply to the study as a whole: Both infection-induced and vaccine-induced clones contracted markedly at late post-vaccination timepoints, which is consistent with waning T cell responses. The study was limited by a small number of convalescent patients and lacked early post-infection timepoints. In healthy vaccine recipients, vaccine-induced clones were almost all SARS-CoV-2 mono-reactive, with only 1 of 255 cross-reactive with common cold coronaviruses.

Library preparation used the immunoSEQ multiplex PCR assay. DNA from the CD4+ T cells that had been cultured and isolated underwent TCR beta CDR3 sequencing. As for the authors' bioinformatics: Non-productive TCR sequences were removed and reads were trimmed to the CDR3 region, keeping CDR3s of at least 7 amino acids. Antigen-specific clonotypes were identified with the MANAFEST web app by comparing expansion in peptide wells against reference cultures. To count as positive, a clone had to show expansion at FDR<0.05 compared with the reference and with all other wells, an odds ratio above 5, and a frequency above 0.1% in two replicate wells. A clonotype was defined as cross-reactive if the clonotype was significantly expanded both in SARS-CoV-2 spike wells and in at least one common cold coronavirus spike condition. CDR3 similarity was assessed by Levenshtein distance with the stringdist R package, and unrooted trees were built with ape in R 3.6.1. The table was pulled from immuneACCESS by TCRdb, which kept in-frame rearrangements only. Such tables lose some clones; where checked, under half of the loss comes from unresolved V genes, and the rest has no known cause. V, J and clone size derive from that table, while D and trimming were established from the DNA sequence. The sample table lists approximately 76,000 clones, around 81% of them with a count of one. The top ten constitute over 9.5% of the sample.

Counted from cysteine to phenylalanine, this CDR3 has 18 amino acids. The sequence is cut down to CDR3 DNA, 54 bases in frame from base 1. CDR1 and CDR2 are drawn from the germline V gene (reference sequence): LNHNV, YYDKDF. The junction shows trimming of 3 bases on V and 5 bases on J, plus 25 bases between the germline ends. In the ViraFEST assay, PBMC were stimulated with viral peptide pools, and antigen-specific CD4+ T cell clonotypes were then identified by expansion using TCR sequencing. After around ten days of culture, CD4+ T cells were isolated with the EasySep CD4+ T cell isolation kit. None of the healthy vaccine recipients had a prior SARS-CoV-2 infection, which was confirmed by nucleocapsid antibody tests that came back negative both before and after vaccination. Around 2.1 million PBMC per well were cultured with about 10 ug/ml peptides in IMDM containing approximately 4.5% human AB serum, about 9.7 IU/ml IL-2 and gentamicin. On days 3 and 7, half of the culture medium was replaced with fresh IL-2-containing medium. Each peptide stimulation condition was cultured in triplicate wells unless otherwise noted. PBMC were separated from whole blood using Ficoll-Paque Plus gradient centrifugation and were then either cryopreserved at -140C or used fresh. The overlapping peptide pools covered the spike proteins of SARS-CoV-2 and of the common cold coronaviruses HCoV-NL63, HCoV-OC43 and HCoV-229E. The QIAamp micro DNA kit was used to extract genomic DNA from the cultured CD4+ T cells.

Note on this clone: Which antigen it targets is not known. No base quality information exists; no much larger clone differs at one position.

In this chain, TRBV15 is recombined with TRBJ2-5; the D assignment is uncertain and may be TRBD1 or TRBD2, with 5 bases supporting each. The receptor comes from a human donor who received a COVID-19 vaccine. This sample comprised CD4+ T cells from PBMCs cultured with SARS-CoV-2 spike peptides, obtained before COVID-19 vaccination. According to the study, the label for this sample's cell subset or site signals: SARS-CoV-2 spike overlapping peptide pool stimulation. The nucleotide sequence reads TGTGCCACCAGCAGGACCTCAGGGAAGTATAGGCGCGGGGAGACCCAGTACTTC. The resulting protein is CATSRTSGKYRRGETQYF.